This T cell receptor beta chain was retrieved from a study of neurological immune-mediated disorders. The table lists this clonotype with many counts. It was by 5'RACE with 10-nucleotide random UMIs that the cDNA was made. TCRdb processed the 5' RACE reads anew with MiXCR; each CDR3 protein has one entry. The data hold about 51,000 distinct CDR3 sequences, with 16% observed a single time. The germline V gene encodes CDR1 SQVTM and CDR2 ANQGSEA. Unmatched junction bases numbered 2, after V lost 7 bases and J lost 2 bases. The CDR3 covers 13 residues. This TCR derives from a man aged 60 to 69 in good health. Material: PBMCs. V gene TRBV29-1 combines with J gene TRBJ1-3; 10 bases are a match to TRBD1. The CDR3 sequence: CSAGTGAGNTIYF. CDR3 bases: TGCAGCGCAGGGACAGGGGCTGGAAACACCATATATTTT.